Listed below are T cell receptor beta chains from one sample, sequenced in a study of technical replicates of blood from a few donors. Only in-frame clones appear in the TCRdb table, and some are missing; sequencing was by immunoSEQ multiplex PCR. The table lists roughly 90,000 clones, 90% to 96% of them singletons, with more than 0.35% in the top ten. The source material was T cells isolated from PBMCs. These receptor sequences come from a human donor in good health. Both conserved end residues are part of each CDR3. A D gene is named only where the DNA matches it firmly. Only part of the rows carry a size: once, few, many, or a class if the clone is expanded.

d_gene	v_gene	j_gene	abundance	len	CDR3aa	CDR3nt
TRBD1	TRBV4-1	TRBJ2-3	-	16	CASSQDRDSSTDTQYF	TGCGCCAGCAGCCAAGACCGGGACAGTAGCACAGATACGCAGTATTTT
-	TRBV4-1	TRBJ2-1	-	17	CASSLGLSGAFYNEQFF	TGCGCCAGCAGCCTCGGTCTCTCTGGGGCCTTCTACAATGAGCAGTTCTTC
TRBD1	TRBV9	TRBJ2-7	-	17	CASSNSGGDRNFYEQYF	TGTGCCAGCAGTAACAGCGGCGGGGACAGGAACTTCTACGAGCAGTACTTC
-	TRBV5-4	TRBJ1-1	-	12	CASSLRGTEAFF	TGTGCCAGCAGCTTGCGGGGGACTGAAGCTTTCTTT
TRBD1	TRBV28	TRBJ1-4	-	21	CASSSLQLRTGWGSTNEKLFF	TGTGCCAGCAGTTCCCTACAACTGAGGACAGGGTGGGGATCAACTAATGAAAAACTGTTTTTT
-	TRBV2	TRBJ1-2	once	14	CASSEGGRYYGYTF	TGTGCCAGCAGTGAGGGGGGAAGGTACTATGGCTACACCTTC
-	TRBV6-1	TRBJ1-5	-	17	CASSESRQKVLNQPQHF	TGTGCCAGCAGTGAATCCAGACAGAAAGTACTCAATCAGCCCCAGCATTTT
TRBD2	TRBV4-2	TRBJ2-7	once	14	CASSTSGNAYEQYF	TGTGCCAGCAGCACTAGCGGGAACGCCTACGAGCAGTACTTC
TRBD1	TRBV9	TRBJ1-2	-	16	CASSDQGTGASYGYTF	TGTGCCAGCAGCGACCAAGGGACAGGGGCCAGCTATGGCTACACCTTC
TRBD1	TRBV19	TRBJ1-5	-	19	CASRTTGTGVLRGGQPQHF	TGTGCCAGTAGAACTACCGGGACAGGGGTTTTGCGAGGCGGTCAGCCCCAGCATTTT
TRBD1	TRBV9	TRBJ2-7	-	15	CASSEQSGTGTRQYF	TGTGCCAGCAGCGAACAATCCGGGACAGGTACACGACAGTACTTC
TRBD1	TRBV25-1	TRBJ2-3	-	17	CASSEWDRGSSTDTQYF	TGTGCCAGCAGTGAATGGGACAGGGGCTCTAGCACAGATACGCAGTATTTT
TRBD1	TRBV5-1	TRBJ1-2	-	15	CASSLYEDRGHGYTF	TGCGCCAGCAGCTTGTACGAGGACAGGGGACATGGCTACACCTTC
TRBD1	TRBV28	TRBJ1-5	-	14	CASIRDSSNQPQHF	TGTGCCAGCATAAGGGACAGTAGCAATCAGCCCCAGCATTTT
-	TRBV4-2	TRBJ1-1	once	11	CASSYNLEAFF	TGTGCCAGCAGTTACAACCTGGAGGCTTTCTTT
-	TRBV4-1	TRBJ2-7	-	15	CASSQGRQVSYEQYF	TGCGCCAGCAGCCAAGGCCGACAGGTCTCCTACGAGCAGTACTTC
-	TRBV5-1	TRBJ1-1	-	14	CASSRDTLNTEAFF	TGCGCCAGCAGCCGTGACACTTTGAACACTGAAGCTTTCTTT
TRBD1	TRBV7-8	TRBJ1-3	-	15	CASSSDRAVGNTIYF	TGTGCCAGCAGTTCCGACAGGGCGGTGGGAAACACCATATATTTT
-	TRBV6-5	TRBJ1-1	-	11	CASSYMYEAFF	TGTGCCAGCAGTTACATGTATGAAGCTTTCTTT
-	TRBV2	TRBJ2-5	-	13	CASSDPGKKTQYF	TGTGCCAGCAGTGATCCCGGGAAGAAGACCCAGTACTTC
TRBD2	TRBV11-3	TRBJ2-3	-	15	CASGSGSLPVDTQYF	TGTGCCAGCGGCAGCGGGAGCCTACCGGTGGATACGCAGTATTTT
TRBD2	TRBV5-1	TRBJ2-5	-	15	CASSGGTSGMETQYF	TGCGCCAGCAGCGGGGGGACTAGCGGCATGGAGACCCAGTACTTC
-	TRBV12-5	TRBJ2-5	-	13	CASGLAVQETQYF	TGTGCTAGTGGTTTAGCGGTACAAGAGACCCAGTACTTC
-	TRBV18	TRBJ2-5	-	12	CASSLKQETQYF	TGTGCCAGCTCTCTTAAACAAGAGACCCAGTACTTC
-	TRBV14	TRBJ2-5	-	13	CASSQAGWGTQYF	TGTGCCAGCAGCCAGGCGGGATGGGGGACCCAGTACTTC
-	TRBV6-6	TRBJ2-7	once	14	CASSQTGIDYEQYF	TGTGCCAGCAGTCAAACAGGGATCGACTACGAGCAGTACTTC
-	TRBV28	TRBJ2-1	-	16	CASSLSGSLSYNEQFF	TGTGCCAGCAGTTTAAGCGGGTCACTCTCCTACAATGAGCAGTTCTTC
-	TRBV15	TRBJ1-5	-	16	CATSRDLGRGEQPQHF	TGTGCCACCAGCAGAGATCTCGGCAGGGGTGAGCAGCCCCAGCATTTT
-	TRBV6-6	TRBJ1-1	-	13	CAGSRDFGTEAFF	TGTGCCGGATCCAGGGATTTTGGCACTGAAGCTTTCTTT
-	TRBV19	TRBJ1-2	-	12	CASSRGVDGYTF	TGTGCCAGTAGTCGGGGGGTCGATGGCTACACCTTC
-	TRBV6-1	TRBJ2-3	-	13	CASSDRSTDTQYF	TGTGCCAGCAGTGACAGGAGCACAGATACGCAGTATTTT
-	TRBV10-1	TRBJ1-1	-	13	CASSESGNTEAFF	TGCGCCAGCAGTGAATCGGGGAACACTGAAGCTTTCTTT
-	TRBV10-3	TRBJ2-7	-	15	CAISDLGSGNYEQYF	TGTGCCATCAGTGATTTAGGGTCAGGGAACTACGAGCAGTACTTC
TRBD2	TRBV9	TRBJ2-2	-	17	CASSVSGTSGNTGELFF	TGTGCCAGCAGCGTATCCGGGACTAGCGGGAACACCGGGGAGCTGTTTTTT
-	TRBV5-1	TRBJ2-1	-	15	CASSLGESLYNEQFF	TGCGCCAGCAGCTTGGGGGAGTCCCTATACAATGAGCAGTTCTTC
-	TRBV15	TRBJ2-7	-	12	CATSLDFYEQYF	TGTGCCACCAGCTTGGACTTTTACGAGCAGTACTTC
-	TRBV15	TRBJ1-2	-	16	CATSRAGTTVDYGYTF	TGTGCCACCAGCAGAGCCGGGACTACAGTAGACTATGGCTACACCTTC
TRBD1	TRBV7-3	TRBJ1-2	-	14	CASSQTGGAYGYTF	TGTGCCAGCAGCCAAACAGGGGGCGCCTATGGCTACACCTTC
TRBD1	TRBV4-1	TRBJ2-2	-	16	CASSHPDRGVTGELFF	TGCGCCAGCAGCCATCCTGACAGGGGAGTCACCGGGGAGCTGTTTTTT
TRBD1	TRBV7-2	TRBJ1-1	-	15	CASSLAGTGRAEAFF	TGTGCCAGCAGCCTTGCCGGGACAGGGCGGGCTGAAGCTTTCTTT
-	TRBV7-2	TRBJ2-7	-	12	CASSGGSYEQYF	TGTGCCAGCAGCGGGGGGAGCTACGAGCAGTACTTC
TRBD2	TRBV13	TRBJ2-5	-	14	CASSSGLVGETQYF	TGTGCCAGCAGCTCCGGACTAGTCGGGGAGACCCAGTACTTC
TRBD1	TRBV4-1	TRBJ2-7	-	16	CASSQDPGQGYYEQYF	TGCGCCAGCAGCCAAGATCCGGGACAGGGTTACTACGAGCAGTACTTC
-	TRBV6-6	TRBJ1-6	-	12	CASATGNSPLHF	TGTGCCAGCGCTACGGGGAATTCACCCCTCCACTTT
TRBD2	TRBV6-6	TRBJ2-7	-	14	CASSYSAGGYEQYF	TGTGCCAGCAGTTACTCGGCGGGAGGGTACGAGCAGTACTTC
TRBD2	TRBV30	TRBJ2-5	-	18	CAWRQGILGLAGEETQYF	TGTGCCTGGAGGCAGGGGATTTTAGGACTAGCGGGAGAAGAGACCCAGTACTTC
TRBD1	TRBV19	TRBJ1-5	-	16	CASTISGTGRRQPQHF	TGTGCCAGTACCATCTCCGGGACAGGGCGGCGTCAGCCCCAGCATTTT
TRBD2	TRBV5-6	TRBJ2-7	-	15	CASSITSGRAHEQYF	TGTGCCAGCAGCATTACTAGCGGGAGGGCCCACGAGCAGTACTTC
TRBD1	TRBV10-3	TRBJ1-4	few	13	CAISAGGHEKLFF	TGTGCCATCAGTGCAGGGGGACATGAAAAACTGTTTTTT
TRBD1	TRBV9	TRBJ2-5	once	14	CASSVQGAGETQYF	TGTGCCAGCAGCGTCCAGGGGGCAGGGGAGACCCAGTACTTC
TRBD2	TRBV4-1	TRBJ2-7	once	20	CASSQEGASGRSTSSYEQYF	TGCGCCAGCAGCCAAGAAGGGGCTAGCGGGAGGTCCACGAGCTCCTACGAGCAGTACTTC
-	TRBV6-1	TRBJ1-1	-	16	CASSEAPFEVNTEAFF	TGTGCCAGCAGTGAGGCCCCGTTCGAGGTGAACACTGAAGCTTTCTTT
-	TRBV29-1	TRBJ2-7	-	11	CSVARSYEQYF	TGCAGCGTTGCCAGGTCCTACGAGCAGTACTTC
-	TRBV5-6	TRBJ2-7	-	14	CASSLGLVVYEQYF	TGTGCCAGCAGCTTGGGCCTAGTGGTCTACGAGCAGTACTTC
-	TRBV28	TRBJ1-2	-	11	CASNLEGGYTF	TGTGCCAGCAATCTGGAGGGGGGCTACACCTTC
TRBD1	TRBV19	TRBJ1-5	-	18	CASSTLRQGKNVPQPQHF	TGTGCCAGTAGTACCCTTCGACAGGGAAAAAACGTACCTCAGCCCCAGCATTTT
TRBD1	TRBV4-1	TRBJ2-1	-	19	CASSTGAWDRRTDLNEQFF	TGCGCCAGCAGCACAGGGGCCTGGGACCGTAGGACTGACTTGAATGAGCAGTTCTTC
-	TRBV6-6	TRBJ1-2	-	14	CASSYLRVVDGYTF	TGTGCCAGCAGTTACCTCAGGGTTGTGGACGGCTACACCTTC
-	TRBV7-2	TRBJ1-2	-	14	CASSQGGANYGYTF	TGTGCCAGCAGCCAGGGTGGGGCCAACTATGGCTACACCTTC
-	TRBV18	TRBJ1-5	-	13	CASSAGVEQPQHF	TGTGCCAGCTCAGCAGGGGTCGAACAGCCCCAGCATTTT